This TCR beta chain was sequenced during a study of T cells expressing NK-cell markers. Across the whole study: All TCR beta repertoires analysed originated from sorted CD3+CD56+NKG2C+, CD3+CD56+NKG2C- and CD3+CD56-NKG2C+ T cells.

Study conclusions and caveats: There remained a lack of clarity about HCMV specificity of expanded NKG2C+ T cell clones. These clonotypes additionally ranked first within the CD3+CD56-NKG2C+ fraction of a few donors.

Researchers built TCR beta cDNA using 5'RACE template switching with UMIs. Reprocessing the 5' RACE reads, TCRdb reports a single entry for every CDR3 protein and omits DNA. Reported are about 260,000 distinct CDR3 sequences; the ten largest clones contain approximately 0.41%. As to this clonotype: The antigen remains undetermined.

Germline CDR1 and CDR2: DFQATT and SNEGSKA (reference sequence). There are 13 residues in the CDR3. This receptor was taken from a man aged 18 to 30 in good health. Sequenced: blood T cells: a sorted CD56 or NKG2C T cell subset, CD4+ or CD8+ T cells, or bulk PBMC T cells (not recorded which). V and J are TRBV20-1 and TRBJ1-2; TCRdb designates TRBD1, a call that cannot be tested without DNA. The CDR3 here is CSAQPGQSYGYTF.